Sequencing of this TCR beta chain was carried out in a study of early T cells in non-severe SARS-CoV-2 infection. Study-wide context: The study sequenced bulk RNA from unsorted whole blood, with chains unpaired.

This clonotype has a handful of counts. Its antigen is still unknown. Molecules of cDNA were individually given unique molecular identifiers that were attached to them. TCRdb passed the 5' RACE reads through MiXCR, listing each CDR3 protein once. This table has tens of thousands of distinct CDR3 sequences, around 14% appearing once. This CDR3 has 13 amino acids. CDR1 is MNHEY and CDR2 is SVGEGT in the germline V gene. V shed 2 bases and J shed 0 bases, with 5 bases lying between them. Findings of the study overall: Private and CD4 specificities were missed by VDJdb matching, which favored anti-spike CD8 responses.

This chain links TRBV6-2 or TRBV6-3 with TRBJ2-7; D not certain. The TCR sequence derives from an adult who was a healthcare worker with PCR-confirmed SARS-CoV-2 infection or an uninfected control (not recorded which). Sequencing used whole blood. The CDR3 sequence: CASSYRTSYEQYF. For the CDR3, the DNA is TGTGCCAGCAGTTACCGGACCTCCTACGAGCAGTACTTC.